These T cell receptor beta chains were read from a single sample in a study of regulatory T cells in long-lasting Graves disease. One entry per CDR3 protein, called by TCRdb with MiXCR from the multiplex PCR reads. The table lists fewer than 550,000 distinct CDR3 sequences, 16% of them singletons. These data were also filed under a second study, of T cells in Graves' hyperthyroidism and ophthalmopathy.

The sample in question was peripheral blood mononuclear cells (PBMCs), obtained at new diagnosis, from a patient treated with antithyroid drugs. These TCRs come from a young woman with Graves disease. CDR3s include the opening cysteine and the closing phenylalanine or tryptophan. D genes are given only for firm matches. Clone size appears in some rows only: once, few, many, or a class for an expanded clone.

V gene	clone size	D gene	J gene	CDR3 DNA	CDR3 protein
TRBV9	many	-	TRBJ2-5	TGTGCCAGCAGCGTAGATACTAGTGGAGAGACCCAGTACTTC	CASSVDTSGETQYF
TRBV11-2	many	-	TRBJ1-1	TGTGCCAGCAGCTCCAACCCGGTCACTGAAGCTTTCTTT	CASSSNPVTEAFF
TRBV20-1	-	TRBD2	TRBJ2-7	TGCAGTGCTAGACAGGCCGGGACTAGCGCCTACGAGCAGTACTTC	CSARQAGTSAYEQYF
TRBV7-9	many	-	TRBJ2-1	TGTGCCAGCAGCTCAGACCGGGACATCAAATACAATGAGCAGTTCTTC	CASSSDRDIKYNEQFF
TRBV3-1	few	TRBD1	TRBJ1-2	TGTGCCAGCAGCCAGGAAATGGACAGGTCCTATGGCTACACCTTC	CASSQEMDRSYGYTF
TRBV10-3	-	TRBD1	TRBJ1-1	TGTGCCAGCAAGGGGAGGGGGCTGGACACTGAAGCTTTCTTT	CASKGRGLDTEAFF
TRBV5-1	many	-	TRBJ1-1	TGCGCCAGCAGCTTGGGTGTTGGGAGCATGAACACTGAAGCTTTCTTT	CASSLGVGSMNTEAFF
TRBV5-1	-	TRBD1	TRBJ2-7	TGCGCCAGCAGGGTGGACAGGGGGCTCTCCTACGAGCAGTACTTC	CASRVDRGLSYEQYF
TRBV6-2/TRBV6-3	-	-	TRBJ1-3	TGTGCCAGCAGGCGCCGGACGGGTGTTGCCGGCCTAAACTCTGGAAACACCATATATTTT	CASRRRTGVAGLNSGNTIYF
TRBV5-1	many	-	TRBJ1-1	TGCGCCAGCAGCTTTGGGGGCATATCTGAAGCTTTCTTT	CASSFGGISEAFF
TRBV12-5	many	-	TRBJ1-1	TGTGCGCGGACGGCAATGAACACTGAAGCTTTCTTT	CARTAMNTEAFF
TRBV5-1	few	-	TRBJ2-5	TGCGCCAGCAGTTCTAGCGACGAGACCCAGTACTTC	CASSSSDETQYF
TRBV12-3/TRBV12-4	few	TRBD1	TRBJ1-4	TGTGCCAGCAGATATGCCGGGACAGGGGTGGAAAAACTGTTTTTT	CASRYAGTGVEKLFF
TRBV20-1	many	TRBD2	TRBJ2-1	TGCAGTGCTAGAGGGATGACTAGCCTCAATGAGCAGTTCTTC	CSARGMTSLNEQFF
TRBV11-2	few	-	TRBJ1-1	TGTGCCAGCAGCTTAGACCTATCCAGGAAGAACACTGAAGCTTTCTTT	CASSLDLSRKNTEAFF